A selection of T cell receptor beta chains follows, all from one sample in a study of cytomegalovirus exposure and HLA in healthy donors. Data came from immunoSEQ multiplex PCR; TCRdb stores just in-frame clones and leaves some out. The table records approximately 130,000 clones, 85% of them present only once. Sequenced input: PBMCs. The receptors were gathered from a woman between 25 and 40 years old in good health and CMV-seropositive. Both conserved end residues are part of each CDR3. Each record gives: D gene, CDR3 length, J gene, clone size, V gene, CDR3 DNA, CDR3 protein. A D gene is named only where the DNA matches it firmly. Some rows have no size entry. The others give once, few or many, or a class for an expanded clone.

d_call: -
cdr3_length: 12
j_call: TRBJ2-7
clone_size: -
v_call: TRBV19
cdr3_nt: TGTGCCAGTAGTCCGCAGGGGGGCGAGCAGTACTTC
cdr3_aa: CASSPQGGEQYF

d_call: -
cdr3_length: 14
j_call: TRBJ2-2
clone_size: -
v_call: TRBV4-1
cdr3_nt: TGCGCCAGCAGCCAAGATCCTATATCAGGGGAGCTGTTTTTT
cdr3_aa: CASSQDPISGELFF

d_call: TRBD1
cdr3_length: 13
j_call: TRBJ1-1
clone_size: -
v_call: TRBV9
cdr3_nt: TGTGCCAGCAGGGGACAGCGGAACACTGAAGCTTTCTTT
cdr3_aa: CASRGQRNTEAFF

d_call: TRBD1
cdr3_length: 15
j_call: TRBJ2-7
clone_size: -
v_call: TRBV11-2
cdr3_nt: TGTGCCAGCAGCGTGGACAGGGGGAGCTCCTACGAGCAGTACTTC
cdr3_aa: CASSVDRGSSYEQYF

d_call: -
cdr3_length: 11
j_call: TRBJ2-1
clone_size: -
v_call: TRBV9
cdr3_nt: TGTGCCAGCAGCGTAGACGGAGGGCAGTTCTTC
cdr3_aa: CASSVDGGQFF

d_call: TRBD2
cdr3_length: 18
j_call: TRBJ2-3
clone_size: -
v_call: TRBV4-2
cdr3_nt: TGTGCCAGCAGCCAAACTAGCGGGGGGGCCCGGGGGACAGATACGCAGTATTTT
cdr3_aa: CASSQTSGGARGTDTQYF

d_call: -
cdr3_length: 15
j_call: TRBJ1-1
clone_size: -
v_call: TRBV28
cdr3_nt: TGTGCCAGCAGTCTTCATGGGGGGGGGAACACTGAAGCTTTCTTT
cdr3_aa: CASSLHGGGNTEAFF

d_call: TRBD2
cdr3_length: 15
j_call: TRBJ2-1
clone_size: once
v_call: TRBV30
cdr3_nt: TGTGCCTGGACTTCCTGGACTAGCGGGCTCAATGAGCAGTTCTTC
cdr3_aa: CAWTSWTSGLNEQFF

d_call: TRBD2
cdr3_length: 16
j_call: TRBJ2-7
clone_size: -
v_call: TRBV14
cdr3_nt: TGTGCCAGCAGCCTTTTTAGAAGCGGGAGTTCAGGCGAGCAGTACTTC
cdr3_aa: CASSLFRSGSSGEQYF

d_call: TRBD2
cdr3_length: 16
j_call: TRBJ2-3
clone_size: -
v_call: TRBV6-6
cdr3_nt: TGTGCCAGCAGTTCTAGCGGGGGTCTTAGCACAGATACGCAGTATTTT
cdr3_aa: CASSSSGGLSTDTQYF

d_call: TRBD1
cdr3_length: 13
j_call: TRBJ2-5
clone_size: -
v_call: TRBV2
cdr3_nt: TGTGCCAGCACCCTGACAGGGCAGGAGACCCAGTACTTC
cdr3_aa: CASTLTGQETQYF

d_call: -
cdr3_length: 14
j_call: TRBJ1-1
clone_size: -
v_call: TRBV9
cdr3_nt: TGTGCCAGCAGCGTAGGCGGGGGTGGCACTGAAGCTTTCTTT
cdr3_aa: CASSVGGGGTEAFF

d_call: -
cdr3_length: 12
j_call: TRBJ2-7
clone_size: -
v_call: TRBV25-1
cdr3_nt: TGTGCCAGCAGTGAAGTAGACGGGATGGGGTACTTC
cdr3_aa: CASSEVDGMGYF

d_call: TRBD2
cdr3_length: 17
j_call: TRBJ2-3
clone_size: once
v_call: TRBV5-1
cdr3_nt: TGCGCCAGCACCGGGACTAGCGGGGGGCTTAGCACAGATACGCAGTATTTT
cdr3_aa: CASTGTSGGLSTDTQYF

d_call: TRBD2
cdr3_length: 14
j_call: TRBJ2-7
clone_size: -
v_call: TRBV2
cdr3_nt: TGTGCCAGCAGCACCGGGACTAGCGGATACGAGCAGTACTTC
cdr3_aa: CASSTGTSGYEQYF

d_call: -
cdr3_length: 16
j_call: TRBJ1-4
clone_size: -
v_call: TRBV10-3
cdr3_nt: TGTGCCATCAGTGAGCCGACCGGGACGGGAGGGGAAAAACTGTTTTTT
cdr3_aa: CAISEPTGTGGEKLFF

d_call: -
cdr3_length: 12
j_call: TRBJ2-7
clone_size: -
v_call: TRBV28
cdr3_nt: TGTGCCATAGCAGGGGCTAGGTACGAGCAGTACTTC
cdr3_aa: CAIAGARYEQYF

d_call: -
cdr3_length: 13
j_call: TRBJ2-3
clone_size: -
v_call: TRBV7-2
cdr3_nt: TGTGCCAGCAGCTTCCTCACCGGGACTGAGCAGTATTTT
cdr3_aa: CASSFLTGTEQYF

d_call: -
cdr3_length: 17
j_call: TRBJ2-6
clone_size: -
v_call: TRBV5-1
cdr3_nt: TGCGCCAGCAGCTTGGACCAGGGGCACTCTGGGGCCAACGTCCTGACTTTC
cdr3_aa: CASSLDQGHSGANVLTF

d_call: -
cdr3_length: 14
j_call: TRBJ2-1
clone_size: -
v_call: TRBV5-1
cdr3_nt: TGCGCCAGCAGCCTCTCAGGGGCCTACAATGAGCAGTTCTTC
cdr3_aa: CASSLSGAYNEQFF

d_call: TRBD1
cdr3_length: 16
j_call: TRBJ1-2
clone_size: -
v_call: TRBV6-6
cdr3_nt: TGTGCCAGCAGCCCCACCCGGGACAGCGGTAACTATGGCTACACCTTC
cdr3_aa: CASSPTRDSGNYGYTF

d_call: TRBD2
cdr3_length: 14
j_call: TRBJ2-7
clone_size: -
v_call: TRBV2
cdr3_nt: TGTGCCAGCAGCGGGGGACTAGCGGTGAACGAGCAGTACTTC
cdr3_aa: CASSGGLAVNEQYF

d_call: -
cdr3_length: 16
j_call: TRBJ2-3
clone_size: -
v_call: TRBV1
cdr3_nt: TGCACCAGCAGCCAAATTGGGACTCGCACGCGGGGAACGCAGTATTTT
cdr3_aa: CTSSQIGTRTRGTQYF

d_call: TRBD1
cdr3_length: 14
j_call: TRBJ1-2
clone_size: -
v_call: TRBV6-5
cdr3_nt: TGTGCCAGCAGTACAGGGGGGGAAAGCTATGGCTACACCTTC
cdr3_aa: CASSTGGESYGYTF

d_call: -
cdr3_length: 15
j_call: TRBJ1-5
clone_size: -
v_call: TRBV6-6
cdr3_nt: TGTGCCAGCAGTTCCCCGGGAGCCTATGGTCAGCCCCAGCATTTT
cdr3_aa: CASSSPGAYGQPQHF

d_call: -
cdr3_length: 16
j_call: TRBJ1-1
clone_size: -
v_call: TRBV19
cdr3_nt: TGTGCCAGTTCCCCACTGGGGGCTTTTATGAACACTGAAGCTTTCTTT
cdr3_aa: CASSPLGAFMNTEAFF

d_call: TRBD1
cdr3_length: 15
j_call: TRBJ2-2
clone_size: -
v_call: TRBV2
cdr3_nt: TGTGCCAGCAGTGGGCAGGGGGTTGGAACCGGGGAGCTGTTTTTT
cdr3_aa: CASSGQGVGTGELFF

d_call: -
cdr3_length: 14
j_call: TRBJ2-7
clone_size: -
v_call: TRBV7-9
cdr3_nt: TGTTCCAGCAGCTTAGACGCGGTCTCCTACGAGCAGTACTTC
cdr3_aa: CSSSLDAVSYEQYF

d_call: TRBD1
cdr3_length: 17
j_call: TRBJ1-3
clone_size: -
v_call: TRBV19
cdr3_nt: TGTGCCAGTAGGTTATACCCTCGGGACAGCTACGGAAACACCATATATTTT
cdr3_aa: CASRLYPRDSYGNTIYF

d_call: TRBD1
cdr3_length: 13
j_call: TRBJ1-1
clone_size: -
v_call: TRBV7-3
cdr3_nt: TGTGCCAGCAGCTCCTGGGACAGGGAAAAAGCTTTCTTT
cdr3_aa: CASSSWDREKAFF

d_call: -
cdr3_length: 13
j_call: TRBJ1-1
clone_size: once
v_call: TRBV2
cdr3_nt: TGTGCCAGCAATAGGGGCGCGAGTACTGAAGCTTTCTTT
cdr3_aa: CASNRGASTEAFF

d_call: TRBD2
cdr3_length: 15
j_call: TRBJ2-1
clone_size: -
v_call: TRBV7-3
cdr3_nt: TGTGCCAGCACCCAGGGGGGACTAGCACTCAATGAGCAGTTCTTC
cdr3_aa: CASTQGGLALNEQFF

d_call: -
cdr3_length: 16
j_call: TRBJ1-3
clone_size: -
v_call: TRBV6-1
cdr3_nt: TGTGCCAGCAGTGAAGCGCTAGCCAGCTCTGGAAACACCATATATTTT
cdr3_aa: CASSEALASSGNTIYF

d_call: TRBD2
cdr3_length: 15
j_call: TRBJ2-7
clone_size: -
v_call: TRBV19
cdr3_nt: TGTGCCAGTAGCCCCACTAGCGGGAGTTTTATCGAGCAGTACTTC
cdr3_aa: CASSPTSGSFIEQYF

d_call: TRBD1
cdr3_length: 16
j_call: TRBJ1-3
clone_size: -
v_call: TRBV28
cdr3_nt: TGTGCCAGCAGTGGCTCGGACAGGGGGCAAAGAAACACCATATATTTT
cdr3_aa: CASSGSDRGQRNTIYF

d_call: TRBD1
cdr3_length: 14
j_call: TRBJ2-1
clone_size: -
v_call: TRBV18
cdr3_nt: TGTGCCAGCTCATCTACAGGGGGCGACGATGAGCAGTTCTTC
cdr3_aa: CASSSTGGDDEQFF

d_call: -
cdr3_length: 15
j_call: TRBJ2-1
clone_size: -
v_call: TRBV11-2
cdr3_nt: TGTGCCAGCAGCTTGAGGACCCAACAGGGACATGAGCAGTTCTTC
cdr3_aa: CASSLRTQQGHEQFF

d_call: TRBD2
cdr3_length: 15
j_call: TRBJ2-1
clone_size: -
v_call: TRBV7-6
cdr3_nt: TGTGCCAGCAGCCTCGGACTAGCGGGAGAGGGTGAGCAGTTCTTC
cdr3_aa: CASSLGLAGEGEQFF

d_call: TRBD2
cdr3_length: 16
j_call: TRBJ2-1
clone_size: once
v_call: TRBV30
cdr3_nt: TGTGCCTGGAGTGACATAGAGCGGGGGGATTACAATGAGCAGTTCTTC
cdr3_aa: CAWSDIERGDYNEQFF

d_call: -
cdr3_length: 14
j_call: TRBJ2-1
clone_size: -
v_call: TRBV5-6
cdr3_nt: TGTGCCAGCAGCTTGGACAGGAATTACAATGAGCAGTTCTTC
cdr3_aa: CASSLDRNYNEQFF

d_call: -
cdr3_length: 11
j_call: TRBJ1-5
clone_size: -
v_call: TRBV2
cdr3_nt: TGTGCCAGCAGTGACCAAGAGGTCCAGCATTTT
cdr3_aa: CASSDQEVQHF

d_call: -
cdr3_length: 14
j_call: TRBJ1-5
clone_size: once
v_call: TRBV10-3
cdr3_nt: TGTGCCATCAGCACCTCCCCGGGCAATCAGCCCCAGCATTTT
cdr3_aa: CAISTSPGNQPQHF

d_call: TRBD1
cdr3_length: 17
j_call: TRBJ1-5
clone_size: -
v_call: TRBV28
cdr3_nt: TGTGCCAGCAGTACAATCGGCAGGGGGCTTGTCAATCAGCCCCAGCATTTT
cdr3_aa: CASSTIGRGLVNQPQHF

d_call: TRBD1
cdr3_length: 17
j_call: TRBJ2-6
clone_size: -
v_call: TRBV19
cdr3_nt: TGTGCCAGTAGTACCGGGGACAGGGGGCTCGGGGCCAACGTCCTGACTTTC
cdr3_aa: CASSTGDRGLGANVLTF

d_call: -
cdr3_length: 10
j_call: TRBJ2-1
clone_size: few
v_call: TRBV10-1
cdr3_nt: TGCGCCAGCCCATCCAATGAGCAGTTCTTC
cdr3_aa: CASPSNEQFF

d_call: TRBD2
cdr3_length: 16
j_call: TRBJ2-1
clone_size: -
v_call: TRBV5-1
cdr3_nt: TGCGCCAGCAGTAAGATTAGCGGGGGGCGTTACAATGAGCAGTTCTTC
cdr3_aa: CASSKISGGRYNEQFF

d_call: -
cdr3_length: 15
j_call: TRBJ1-1
clone_size: -
v_call: TRBV18
cdr3_nt: TGTGCCAGCTCACTCGGACAGACCTCGAACACTGAAGCTTTCTTT
cdr3_aa: CASSLGQTSNTEAFF

d_call: -
cdr3_length: 14
j_call: TRBJ1-1
clone_size: -
v_call: TRBV18
cdr3_nt: TGTGCCAGCTCACCCCGGACTGGGAACACTGAAGCTTTCTTT
cdr3_aa: CASSPRTGNTEAFF

d_call: -
cdr3_length: 14
j_call: TRBJ1-3
clone_size: -
v_call: TRBV30
cdr3_nt: TGTGCCTGGAGCGACACCATCTCTGGAAACACCATATATTTT
cdr3_aa: CAWSDTISGNTIYF

d_call: -
cdr3_length: 16
j_call: TRBJ2-3
clone_size: -
v_call: TRBV11-2
cdr3_nt: TGTGCCAGCAGCTTAGGGCGGCTAGGGGGCACAGATACGCAGTATTTT
cdr3_aa: CASSLGRLGGTDTQYF

d_call: TRBD1
cdr3_length: 15
j_call: TRBJ2-1
clone_size: -
v_call: TRBV5-1
cdr3_nt: TGCGCCAGCAGCCAGGGGGACAGGGTACGCAATGAGCAGTTCTTC
cdr3_aa: CASSQGDRVRNEQFF

d_call: TRBD2
cdr3_length: 15
j_call: TRBJ2-1
clone_size: -
v_call: TRBV7-3
cdr3_nt: TGTGCCAGCAGCTCCCAAGGACTAGCCAACAATGAGCAGTTCTTC
cdr3_aa: CASSSQGLANNEQFF

d_call: -
cdr3_length: 15
j_call: TRBJ2-5
clone_size: -
v_call: TRBV7-8
cdr3_nt: TGTGCCAGCAGCGTCAGGGAAAGGGGACTAGAGACCCAGTACTTC
cdr3_aa: CASSVRERGLETQYF

d_call: TRBD1
cdr3_length: 16
j_call: TRBJ2-5
clone_size: few
v_call: TRBV5-1
cdr3_nt: TGCGCCAGCAGCTATGGCCTACAGGGGGAACAAGAGACCCAGTACTTC
cdr3_aa: CASSYGLQGEQETQYF

d_call: TRBD1
cdr3_length: 13
j_call: TRBJ1-2
clone_size: -
v_call: TRBV11-1
cdr3_nt: TGTGCCAGCAGCTCTGACAGGGACTATGGCTACACCTTC
cdr3_aa: CASSSDRDYGYTF

d_call: -
cdr3_length: 14
j_call: TRBJ1-2
clone_size: -
v_call: TRBV29-1
cdr3_nt: TGCAGCGTTTCCCGGGACTCCCCCGGGAGTGGCTACACCTTC
cdr3_aa: CSVSRDSPGSGYTF

d_call: TRBD1
cdr3_length: 14
j_call: TRBJ2-4
clone_size: -
v_call: TRBV18
cdr3_nt: TGTGCCAGCTCACCGGGACAGGGTGTGAACATTCAGTACTTC
cdr3_aa: CASSPGQGVNIQYF

d_call: TRBD1
cdr3_length: 19
j_call: TRBJ1-5
clone_size: -
v_call: TRBV4-1
cdr3_nt: TGCGCCAGCAGCCAAGATTTAGTACAGGGGTTTGGGGAAAATCAGCCCCAGCATTTT
cdr3_aa: CASSQDLVQGFGENQPQHF

d_call: -
cdr3_length: 15
j_call: TRBJ2-2
clone_size: -
v_call: TRBV11-3
cdr3_nt: TGTGCCAGCAGCCCCGGACTAGGGGGGGCCGGGGAGCTGTTTTTT
cdr3_aa: CASSPGLGGAGELFF

d_call: -
cdr3_length: 15
j_call: TRBJ1-1
clone_size: -
v_call: TRBV18
cdr3_nt: TGTGCCAGCTGCCCTGGACAGCCGACGAACACTGAAGCTTTCTTT
cdr3_aa: CASCPGQPTNTEAFF